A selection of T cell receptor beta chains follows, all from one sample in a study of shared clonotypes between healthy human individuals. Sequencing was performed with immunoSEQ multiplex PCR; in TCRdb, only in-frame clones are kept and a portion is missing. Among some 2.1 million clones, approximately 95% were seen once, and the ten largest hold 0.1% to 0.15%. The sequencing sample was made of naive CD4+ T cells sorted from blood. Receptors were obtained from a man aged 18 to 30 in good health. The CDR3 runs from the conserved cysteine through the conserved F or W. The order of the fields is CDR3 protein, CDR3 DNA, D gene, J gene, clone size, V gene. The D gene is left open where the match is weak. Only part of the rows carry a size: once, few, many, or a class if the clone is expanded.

CASSGAGAPQDTQYF | TGTGCCAGCAGCGGAGCGGGGGCCCCACAGGATACGCAGTATTTT | TRBD2 | TRBJ2-3 | - | TRBV28
CASSLGGRSYEQYF | TGCGCCAGCAGCTTGGGGGGCCGATCCTACGAGCAGTACTTC | - | TRBJ2-7 | - | TRBV5-1
CASSETGTVYNQPQHF | TGCGCCAGCAGTGAGACCGGGACGGTTTACAATCAGCCCCAGCATTTT | - | TRBJ1-5 | - | TRBV10-2
CASSRDISPSTF | TGCGCCAGCAGTCGGGATATTTCACCATCTACATTC | - | TRBJ2-7 | - | TRBV5-1
CASSLAGGQETQYF | TGTGCCAGCAGCTTAGCTGGGGGGCAAGAGACCCAGTACTTC | - | TRBJ2-5 | - | TRBV11-2
CAWSVKTYRDRAFGYTF | TGTGCCTGGAGTGTGAAGACCTACCGGGACAGGGCGTTTGGCTACACCTTC | TRBD1 | TRBJ1-2 | - | TRBV30
CASSPERAPNYGYTF | TGTGCCAGCAGCCCAGAGAGGGCCCCCAACTATGGCTACACCTTC | - | TRBJ1-2 | - | TRBV5-4
CASSGTRNTGELFF | TGTGCCAGCAGTGGGACTAGGAACACCGGGGAGCTGTTTTTT | TRBD2 | TRBJ2-2 | - | TRBV2
CASRVTDSGANVLTF | TGTGCCAGCAGAGTCACTGACTCTGGGGCCAACGTCCTGACTTTC | - | TRBJ2-6 | once | TRBV6-1
CASSPRDRGTDEQYF | TGTGCCAGCTCACCTCGGGACAGGGGGACAGACGAGCAGTACTTC | TRBD1 | TRBJ2-7 | - | TRBV18
CASKGFGQTTNTEAFF | TGTGCCAGCAAAGGTTTCGGACAGACGACGAACACTGAAGCTTTCTTT | - | TRBJ1-1 | - | TRBV27
CASSVSWVDSYNEQFF | TGTGCCAGCAGCGTATCTTGGGTGGACTCCTACAATGAGCAGTTCTTC | - | TRBJ2-1 | - | TRBV7-9
CASSLGSGTYEQYF | TGTGCCAGCAGCTTAGGTAGCGGGACCTACGAGCAGTACTTC | TRBD2 | TRBJ2-7 | - | TRBV7-9
CASSLRAGLGYGYTF | TGTGCCAGCAGCTTAAGGGCAGGGCTTGGGTATGGCTACACCTTC | - | TRBJ1-2 | - | TRBV7-8
CSASTGNGYTF | TGCAGTGCTAGCACAGGGAACGGCTACACCTTC | - | TRBJ1-2 | - | TRBV20-1
CAISEYDTGGPNEQYF | TGTGCCATCAGTGAGTACGATACGGGGGGCCCCAACGAGCAGTACTTC | - | TRBJ2-7 | - | TRBV10-3
CASSLTGGRASYEQYF | TGTGCCAGCAGCCTGACGGGGGGGAGGGCATCCTACGAGCAGTACTTC | TRBD2 | TRBJ2-7 | - | TRBV11-2
CASSPPGLAGYNEQFF | TGTGCCAGCAGCCCACCAGGGCTAGCGGGGTACAATGAGCAGTTCTTC | TRBD2 | TRBJ2-1 | - | TRBV7-8
CASSPGRLNEKLFF | TGTGCCAGTAGTCCGGGACGACTCAATGAAAAACTGTTTTTT | - | TRBJ1-4 | - | TRBV19
CASSSSPSGGVEETQYF | TGCGCCAGCAGCTCGAGTCCGTCAGGCGGGGTGGAAGAGACCCAGTACTTC | - | TRBJ2-5 | - | TRBV5-1
CAWSGTRGRYGAYEQYF | TGTGCCTGGAGTGGAACGCGGGGAAGGTATGGGGCCTACGAGCAGTACTTC | - | TRBJ2-7 | - | TRBV30
CSVSEGNTGELFF | TGCAGCGTTTCGGAAGGAAACACCGGGGAGCTGTTTTTT | - | TRBJ2-2 | - | TRBV29-1
CASSRTGSSYNSPLHF | TGTGCCAGCAGTAGGACAGGGAGCTCCTATAATTCACCCCTCCACTTT | TRBD1 | TRBJ1-6 | - | TRBV28
CASSLQGQGEKLFF | TGTGCCAGCAGTCTACAGGGGCAGGGTGAAAAACTGTTTTTT | TRBD1 | TRBJ1-4 | - | TRBV28
CASSDREGQPQHF | TGCGCCAGCAGCGACAGGGAAGGTCAGCCCCAGCATTTT | TRBD1 | TRBJ1-5 | - | TRBV5-1